A single sample gave rise to the 24 T cell receptor beta chains below, sequenced in a study of T cells expressing NK-cell markers. From its re-call of the 5' RACE reads, TCRdb lists each CDR3 protein once, without DNA. This table holds 150,000 to 200,000 distinct CDR3 sequences. Input material: blood T cells: a sorted CD56 or NKG2C T cell subset, CD4+ or CD8+ T cells, or bulk PBMC T cells (not recorded which). Receptors were obtained from a man between 18 and 69 years old in good health.

The chain joins TRBV28 to TRBJ2-5; checking the TCRdb D call of TRBD2 is not possible without DNA. Germline assignment: CDR1 MDHEN and CDR2 SYDVKM. CDR3 length equals 12 residues. CDR3: CASKEGGETQYF.

The gene calls are TRBV3-1 and TRBJ2-3; TCRdb returns TRBD2, unconfirmable since there is no DNA. Germline-derived CDR1 and CDR2 are LGHDT and YNNKEL (reference sequence). This CDR3 is built from 17 residues. CDR3 protein: CASSPRLPPKSTDTQYF.

V gene TRBV27 combines with J gene TRBJ2-5; TCRdb's assignment of TRBD1 cannot be checked, as there is no DNA. Germline CDR1 is MNHEY and CDR2 is SMNVEV (reference sequence). This CDR3 has 17 residues. The chain's CDR3 is CASSLGSGAPFRETQYF.

The V call is TRBV7-9, the J call TRBJ2-7; without DNA, the TCRdb call of TRBD2 cannot be checked. Germline CDR1 and CDR2: SEHNR and FQNEAQ (reference sequence). This CDR3 is 11 amino acids long. CDR3 loop: CASFGRAEQYF.

The chain couples TRBV9 to TRBJ1-1; lacking DNA, the TRBD1 call made by TCRdb goes unchecked. This CDR3 has 16 residues. Germline loops: CDR1 SGDLS, CDR2 YYNGEE. The CDR3 reads CASSLPRTGGDTEAFF.

The chain uses TRBV15 and TRBJ2-5; TCRdb returns TRBD2, unconfirmable since there is no DNA. This CDR3 region has 16 residues. The V gene's germline CDR1 is LNHNV and CDR2 YYDKDF (reference sequence). The CDR3 sequence is CATSRTSGGASETQYF.

The chain employs TRBV5-1 and TRBJ2-5. Germline V gene sequence: CDR1 SGHRS, CDR2 YFSETQ. There are 13 residues in the CDR3. This chain's CDR3 is CASSLYREETQYF.

The CDR3 sequence is CASSSGQNTDTQYF. The chain employs TRBV13 and TRBJ2-3; TCRdb calls TRBD1, which cannot be checked without DNA. Germline CDR1 is PRHDT and CDR2 is FYEKMQ (reference sequence). The CDR3 has 14 residues.

This sequence joins TRBV4-2 and TRBJ1-4; lacking DNA, the TRBD1 call made by TCRdb goes unchecked. The length of the CDR3 is 14 residues. Per germline, CDR1 LGHNA and CDR2 YNFKEQ. The CDR3 is CASSQDRGKEKLFF.

This chain links TRBV6-1 with TRBJ2-7; without DNA, the TCRdb call of TRBD1 cannot be checked. This CDR3 spans 15 amino acids. Germline values: CDR1 MNHNS, CDR2 SASEGT. Here the CDR3 reads CASSEGQGSSYEQYF.

V and J are TRBV7-8 and TRBJ2-4; the TCRdb D gene call, TRBD2, has no DNA to confirm it. The V gene's germline CDR1 is SGHVS and CDR2 FQNEAQ. The CDR3 totals 16 residues. CDR3: CASSLRTSGGENIQYF.

The chain links TRBV14 to TRBJ2-7; checking the TCRdb D call of TRBD1 is not possible without DNA. Germline V lookup: CDR1 SGHDN, CDR2 FVKESK. This CDR3 is 15 amino acids long. The CDR3 is CASSPGYRAQHEQYF.

The chain carries TRBV5-4 and TRBJ2-5; absent DNA, TCRdb's TRBD2 call cannot be checked. The length of the CDR3 is 16 residues. Per germline, CDR1 SGHNT and CDR2 YYREEE (reference sequence). This chain's CDR3 is CASRHQAGGTGETQYF.

The chain joins TRBV20-1 to TRBJ2-7. This CDR3 contains 14 residues. The V gene's germline CDR1 is DFQATT and CDR2 SNEGSKA (reference sequence). CDR3 residues: CSARGYDSPYEQYF.

The gene calls are TRBV20-1 and TRBJ2-5; TCRdb names TRBD2, which stays unverified in the absence of DNA. This CDR3 contains 18 residues. The germline V gene encodes CDR1 DFQATT and CDR2 SNEGSKA (reference sequence). The CDR3 here is CSARDGIAGEPKRRAQYF.

This chain's CDR3 is CASSSGQEITNSPLHF. The chain couples TRBV5-1 to TRBJ1-6; the TRBD1 assignment by TCRdb is unverifiable without DNA. Per the germline V gene, CDR1 is SGHRS and CDR2 is YFSETQ. The CDR3 is 16 residues long.

J is TRBJ2-3 and V is TRBV9; TCRdb outputs TRBD2, but without DNA this stays unchecked. Germline-derived CDR1 and CDR2 are SGDLS and YYNGEE. This CDR3 region has 16 residues. This CDR3 is CASSVDIRGGADTQYF.

CDR3 region: CASSNRVSDTQYF. The chain links TRBV5-1 to TRBJ2-3; the TCRdb call, TRBD1, lacks DNA for checking. The CDR3 loop spans 13 amino acids. Per the germline V gene, CDR1 is SGHRS and CDR2 is YFSETQ.

The V call is TRBV12-3 or TRBV12-4, the J call TRBJ1-1; TCRdb outputs TRBD1, but without DNA this stays unchecked. The CDR3 length is 16 residues. The CDR3 sequence: CASSQGFAPTNTEAFF.

This chain joins TRBV20-1 and TRBJ2-7. The germline V gene encodes CDR1 DFQATT and CDR2 SNEGSKA (reference sequence). The CDR3 has 15 residues. CDR3 residues: CSARGMGKSSYEQYF.

The chain carries TRBV7-9 and TRBJ2-7; TCRdb lists TRBD1, though no DNA is available to test this call. The CDR3 spans 15 residues. Germline-derived CDR1 and CDR2 are SEHNR and FQNEAQ (reference sequence). Here the CDR3 reads CASSSPDRGTYEQYF.

The V and J genes are TRBV2 and TRBJ1-1. Per germline, CDR1 SNHLY and CDR2 FYNNEI. The CDR3 is 12 residues long. This CDR3 is CASRSSHTEAFF.

The rearrangement uses TRBV6-5 and TRBJ2-7; TCRdb gives TRBD2 as the D gene, but with no DNA this cannot be confirmed. CDR3 length: 17 amino acids. Per germline, CDR1 MNHEY and CDR2 SVGAGI. CDR3 amino acids: CASSYPLAGGPSYEQYF.

This chain links TRBV7-8 with TRBJ2-7; lacking DNA, the TRBD1 call made by TCRdb goes unchecked. Germline values: CDR1 SGHVS, CDR2 FQNEAQ. The CDR3 spans 15 residues. The CDR3 loop reads CASSPLGGDSYEQYF.